This T cell receptor beta chain appears in the sequencing data of a study of beta chain features in type 1 diabetes. Sorted CD4+ subsets: naive, central memory, regulatory, stem cell-like memory (CD45RO/CCR7/CD25/CD127/CD95/CD27 panel). Note on this clone: Its target is not known. Other nucleotide sequences in the sample specify the same CDR3.

General study findings and limits: TCRB CDR3 length was moderately but significantly reduced in all four CD4+ subsets of Type 1 diabetes patients.

Since all of the isolated RNA was reverse transcribed, expressed TCRB transcripts were what got sequenced. Clones were sequenced by immunoSEQ multiplex PCR, and TCRdb holds only the in-frame ones, with some missing. The profile shows 100,000 to 150,000 clones, 9% of them singletons. The CDR3 loop spans 13 amino acids. Germline V gene data show CDR1 as SGHRS and CDR2 as YFSETQ. Trimming took off 1 base at V and 7 bases at J, with 11 bases between the two ends. The material sequenced was central memory CD4+ T cells from blood. This receptor was identified in a man aged 25-45 years with type 1 diabetes. The V gene is TRBV5-1, the J gene TRBJ1-2; D unresolved. This CDR3 reads CASSLRAEGGYTF. The CDR3 nucleotides read TGCGCCAGCAGCTTGAGGGCCGAGGGTGGCTACACCTTC.